This is a list of T cell receptor beta chains from one sample in a study of T cells expressing NK-cell markers. After re-calling the 5' RACE reads, TCRdb lists one entry per CDR3 protein, DNA absent. Its table records roughly 180,000 distinct CDR3 sequences. The sequenced sample was blood T cells: a sorted CD56 or NKG2C T cell subset, CD4+ or CD8+ T cells, or bulk PBMC T cells (not recorded which). These receptor sequences come from a woman aged 18-69 years in good health. Both conserved end residues are part of each CDR3. For some rows the clone size is stated as once, few or many, or as a class when expanded; others skip it.

j_call,v_call,clone_size,cdr3_aa
TRBJ1-3,TRBV12-3/TRBV12-4,NA,CASSLARGLGNTIYF
TRBJ1-6,TRBV5-1,NA,CASSSGRVEVNSPLHF
TRBJ2-1,TRBV18,NA,CASSLVGLAGPYNEQFF
TRBJ2-1,TRBV7-3,NA,CASSFIGTTDEQFF
TRBJ2-2,TRBV5-1,NA,CASSRPGQGPTGELFF
TRBJ2-1,TRBV2,NA,CASKPPAGGPLDYNEQFF
TRBJ1-1,TRBV27,NA,CASSLRQLNTEAFF
TRBJ2-3,TRBV2,NA,CASSEFVAPSRTDTQYF
TRBJ2-1,TRBV10-3,NA,CAISGGQGNNEQFF
TRBJ2-7,TRBV20-1,NA,CSAARRGTSSYEQYF
TRBJ1-1,TRBV5-1,medium-sized,CASSLSGASGTEAFF
TRBJ1-1,TRBV6-1,NA,CASSDLGTGGSGTEAFF
TRBJ2-2,TRBV5-1,NA,CASSLARGPSDSPGELFF
TRBJ1-2,TRBV24-1,NA,CATSDWRQGYTF
TRBJ2-2,TRBV29-1,NA,CSVVAGTANTGELFF
TRBJ2-7,TRBV29-1,NA,CSSRDGSYEQYF
TRBJ2-3,TRBV15,NA,CATSRLAGGFTDTQYF
TRBJ1-5,TRBV2,NA,CASSEAGGNQPQHF
TRBJ2-7,TRBV29-1,NA,CSVADPGTGSYEQYF
TRBJ2-1,TRBV7-9,NA,CASSSSRDSSQFF
TRBJ2-4,TRBV7-3,NA,CASRSGLAGGLHQRTNIQYF
TRBJ1-2,TRBV6-1,NA,CASSNPSGARGYTF
TRBJ2-1,TRBV20-1,NA,CSASPRDRRGFYNEQFF
TRBJ2-7,TRBV7-2,NA,CASSPLIGRGFNYEQYF
TRBJ2-1,TRBV9,NA,CASSPHFRTRVETNEQFF
TRBJ2-2,TRBV11-1,NA,CASRALRSGSSGELFF
TRBJ1-1,TRBV27,NA,CASSHTKRDRAREAFF
TRBJ2-2,TRBV6-1,NA,CASSPSRQGGNTGELFF
TRBJ2-3,TRBV20-1,NA,CSARDPRGRADTQYF
TRBJ1-4,TRBV9,NA,CASSVGALTTNEKLFF
TRBJ2-3,TRBV4-1,NA,CASSLETDQHF
TRBJ1-3,TRBV3-1,NA,CASSPDANTIYF
TRBJ1-2,TRBV7-9,NA,CASSSGRLGVYGYTF
TRBJ2-1,TRBV7-2,NA,CASNLGTSGLNEQFF
TRBJ2-1,TRBV10-3,NA,CAIRTSGVYNEQFF
TRBJ2-1,TRBV5-1,NA,CASSFRDFYNEQFF
TRBJ1-1,TRBV6-1,NA,CASRTQGQGLEAFF
TRBJ1-1,TRBV5-1,NA,CASSLETGAWAFF
TRBJ2-1,TRBV5-1,NA,CASNIGATYNEQFF
TRBJ1-2,TRBV7-2,NA,CASSFTSGGGASGYTF
TRBJ2-1,TRBV18,NA,CASSLDRARNEQFF
TRBJ2-2,TRBV7-2,NA,CASSLALAGTGELFF
TRBJ1-3,TRBV12-3/TRBV12-4,NA,CASRGQVMGNTIYF
TRBJ2-7,TRBV3-1,NA,CASRSTASGGYEQYF
TRBJ2-1,TRBV5-1,NA,CASSLGEGSSYNEQFF
TRBJ2-1,TRBV5-1,NA,CASTWGERFKDEQFF
TRBJ2-1,TRBV3-1,NA,CASSQGATSEQFF
TRBJ2-4,TRBV20-1,NA,CSSGMGDLAKNIQYF
TRBJ1-2,TRBV5-6,NA,CASSLVSSYGYTF
TRBJ1-2,TRBV4-1,NA,CASSRPGSGNYGYTF
TRBJ2-2,TRBV6-2/TRBV6-3,NA,CASRENTNTGELFF
TRBJ2-7,TRBV7-3,NA,CASSPSGRRSYEQYF
TRBJ2-3,TRBV5-1,NA,CASSLGRLVSDTQYF
TRBJ1-6,TRBV14,NA,CASSLWTRRGVGSLHF
TRBJ2-1,TRBV20-1,NA,CRAFAGYNEQFF